The 5 T cell receptor beta chains below were found in one sample sequenced in a study of T cells after yellow fever vaccination. One entry per CDR3 protein, called by TCRdb with MiXCR from the 5' RACE reads. The sample consists of fewer than 450,000 distinct CDR3 sequences, 8.1% of them appearing once. The sample here was PBMCs, taken around 45 days after the first yellow fever vaccination. These receptors were taken from a man between 18 and 35 years old who received the YFV17D yellow fever vaccine.

V is TRBV18 and J is TRBJ2-7; 7 bases align to TRBD2. V shed 1 base and J 5 bases; nucleotides not matched to a gene: 8. The CDR3 contains 15 residues. The germline V gene encodes CDR1 KGHSH and CDR2 LQKENI. This CDR3 is CASSPRATGGDEQYF. CDR3 nucleotide sequence: TGTGCCAGCTCACCACGCGCAACTGGGGGGGACGAGCAGTACTTC. The full variable domain, completed using reference TRBV18 and TRBJ2-7, is NAGVMQNPRHLVRRRGQEARLRCSPMKGHSHVYWYRQLPEEGLKFMVYLQKENIIDESGMPKERFSAEFPKEGPSILRIQQVVRGDSAAYFCASSPRATGGDEQYFGPGTRLTVT.

The sample holds one count of this clonotype. The chain links TRBV28 to TRBJ1-2, with no clear D. Germline CDR1 reads MDHEN; CDR2 reads SYDVKM. This CDR3 is 17 amino acids long. The V gene lost 8 bases and the J gene lost 2 bases, with 24 bases spanning the gap. CDR3 region: CASRPFRSSRGNYGYTF. As DNA, the CDR3 is TGTGCCAGCCGTCCGTTTCGGTCTTCGAGAGGGAACTATGGCTACACCTTC.

This clonotype was counted at least ten times. V and J are TRBV7-9 and TRBJ2-5, with D unresolved. Germline CDR1 SEHNR, CDR2 FQNEAQ (reference sequence). This CDR3 contains 14 residues. Trimming shortened V by 1 base and J by 4 bases, and 10 bases separated the two germline ends. In DNA, the CDR3 is TGTGCCAGCAGCTTAGTGGGTCCCGTAGAGACCCAGTACTTC. It yields the protein CASSLVGPVETQYF.

This clonotype has at least ten counts. The chain combines TRBV7-3 with TRBJ1-1, with 9 bases lining up with TRBD1. J lost 3 bases, V lost 4 bases, and 3 bases had no gene match. CDR3 length equals 14 residues. Germline lookup yields CDR1 SGHTA and CDR2 FQGTGA. The CDR3: CASSSGQGDTEAFF. The DNA for the CDR3 is TGTGCCAGCAGCTCGGGACAGGGAGACACTGAAGCTTTCTTT. Combining the CDR3 with reference TRBV7-3 and TRBJ1-1 gives the whole variable domain GAGVSQTPSNKVTEKGKYVELRCDPISGHTALYWYRQSLGQGPEFLIYFQGTGAADDSGLPNDRFFAVRPEGSVSTLKIQRTERGDSAVYLCASSSGQGDTEAFFGQGTRLTVV.

This chain joins TRBV10-3 and TRBJ2-1, with TRBD2 matching 12 bases. The CDR3 contains 15 residues. Germline CDR1 ENHRY, CDR2 SYGVKD. With V trimmed by 7 bases and J by 5 bases, 6 bases remained unmatched. The DNA for the CDR3 is TGTGCCATCATGGAGACTAGCGGGGGAGACAATGAGCAGTTCTTC. This codes for CAIMETSGGDNEQFF.